This TCR beta chain came from a study of molecular identifiers for immune sequencing clone quantification. For this clonotype: Its matching antigen is unknown. A much bigger clone sits one base away, suggesting this may be a read error.

The study, taken as a whole, reports: A shared barcode on identical TCR molecules could lead to underestimated sizes for highly expanded clones.

Trimming pared 8 bases from V and 5 bases from J, leaving 21 bases between. CDR3 length: 15 residues. It was from around 20,000 to 1,000,000 sorted cells, with 10%, 30% or 50% RNA, that naive CD8 libraries came. Bulk TCR library preparation followed previously described methods with listed TCR primers. TCRdb itself ran the PCR reads through MiXCR, one entry per CDR3 protein. The profile shows some 100,000 distinct CDR3 sequences, 15% to 20% of them singletons. The chain couples TRBV12-3 or TRBV12-4 to TRBJ1-1; D unclear. The TCR sequence derives from a human donor in good health. Some libraries in this study had Jurkat cell RNA spiked in. Sequencing used naive CD8+ T cells from blood, with Jurkat cell RNA spiked in. Subset meaning: FACS-sorted CD8+CD4-CCR7+CD45RA+ naive T cells. The CDR3 nucleotides read TGTGCCAGCGGCGTAGTTGGGTTCCCGGGGACTGAAGCTTTCTTT. Translation: CASGVVGFPGTEAFF.